This is a list of T cell receptor beta chains from one sample in a study of T cells after yellow fever vaccination. MiXCR was run by TCRdb on the 5' RACE reads, yielding one entry per CDR3 protein. The sample gives some 550,000 distinct CDR3 sequences, about 19% of which show up once; around 15% is in the top ten. The starting material was PBMCs, obtained 15 days after the yellow fever booster vaccination. These receptors were taken from a young man who received the YFV17D yellow fever vaccine. CDR3s include the opening cysteine and the closing phenylalanine or tryptophan. A D gene is named only where the DNA matches it firmly.

d_gene: .; v_gene: TRBV28; j_gene: TRBJ2-1; CDR3aa: CASRAGFLSYNEQFF
d_gene: .; v_gene: TRBV27; j_gene: TRBJ1-6; CDR3aa: CASSFRYNSPLHF
d_gene: .; v_gene: TRBV28; j_gene: TRBJ2-1; CDR3aa: CASSEAHNEQFF
d_gene: .; v_gene: TRBV6-4; j_gene: TRBJ2-2; CDR3aa: CASSREYANTGELFF
d_gene: .; v_gene: TRBV7-6; j_gene: TRBJ2-6; CDR3aa: CASSLPYTAGANVLTF
d_gene: .; v_gene: TRBV2; j_gene: TRBJ2-5; CDR3aa: CASSEREKGTQYF
d_gene: TRBD2; v_gene: TRBV28; j_gene: TRBJ2-7; CDR3aa: CASLNALEPGLAIYEQYF
d_gene: .; v_gene: TRBV7-2; j_gene: TRBJ2-6; CDR3aa: CASSPSSSGANVLTF
d_gene: .; v_gene: TRBV7-2; j_gene: TRBJ1-2; CDR3aa: CASDLPDGGNANYGYTF
d_gene: .; v_gene: TRBV5-1; j_gene: TRBJ2-1; CDR3aa: CASSLLDSSYNEQFF
d_gene: .; v_gene: TRBV4-3; j_gene: TRBJ2-3; CDR3aa: CASSHRGPPDTQYF
d_gene: .; v_gene: TRBV5-4; j_gene: TRBJ2-3; CDR3aa: CASSLGVGGNTDTQYF
d_gene: .; v_gene: TRBV12-3/TRBV12-4; j_gene: TRBJ2-1; CDR3aa: CASSFRPGEQFF
d_gene: .; v_gene: TRBV6-1; j_gene: TRBJ2-7; CDR3aa: CASMVRLPASSYEQYF
d_gene: TRBD2; v_gene: TRBV20-1; j_gene: TRBJ2-5; CDR3aa: CSASGVAGRQETQYF
d_gene: .; v_gene: TRBV6-1; j_gene: TRBJ2-1; CDR3aa: CASDPGLVYNEQFF
d_gene: TRBD1; v_gene: TRBV27; j_gene: TRBJ2-7; CDR3aa: CATPPPGQGSYEQYF
d_gene: TRBD2; v_gene: TRBV20-1; j_gene: TRBJ2-3; CDR3aa: CSAKVASGTDTQYF
d_gene: .; v_gene: TRBV20-1; j_gene: TRBJ2-7; CDR3aa: CSAPPAVHSYEQYF
d_gene: .; v_gene: TRBV20-1; j_gene: TRBJ1-1; CDR3aa: CSATGLMNTEAFF
d_gene: .; v_gene: TRBV7-8; j_gene: TRBJ1-1; CDR3aa: CASSLIRREGGNTEAFF
d_gene: TRBD1; v_gene: TRBV7-2; j_gene: TRBJ1-2; CDR3aa: CASSLRQGKVYGYTF
d_gene: .; v_gene: TRBV7-2; j_gene: TRBJ2-2; CDR3aa: CASSLNGGANTGELFF
d_gene: .; v_gene: TRBV20-1; j_gene: TRBJ1-6; CDR3aa: CSARGRDNSPLHF
d_gene: TRBD1; v_gene: TRBV6-1; j_gene: TRBJ1-2; CDR3aa: CASSLGQGRFYGYTF
d_gene: .; v_gene: TRBV20-1; j_gene: TRBJ2-2; CDR3aa: CSASVNANTGELFF
d_gene: .; v_gene: TRBV27; j_gene: TRBJ2-2; CDR3aa: CASGRGRNTGELFF
d_gene: TRBD2; v_gene: TRBV6-5; j_gene: TRBJ2-2; CDR3aa: CASSYWREATGELFF
d_gene: TRBD1; v_gene: TRBV28; j_gene: TRBJ2-1; CDR3aa: CASSPLRGQGRYNEQFF
d_gene: TRBD1; v_gene: TRBV12-3/TRBV12-4; j_gene: TRBJ1-2; CDR3aa: CASSLAGTASTF